This TCR beta chain was observed in a study of beta chain features in type 1 diabetes. As every portion of the isolated RNA was reverse transcribed, the sequencing read expressed TCRB transcripts. Data came from immunoSEQ multiplex PCR; TCRdb stores just in-frame clones and leaves some out. The sample has a few hundred thousand clones; around 10% are singletons. Whole-study results and caveats: Researchers could not determine here whether HLA type influences TCRB rearrangement. In every one of the four CD4+ subsets, TCRB CDR3s were moderately but significantly shorter in Type 1 diabetes patients.

V was pared by 4 bases and J by 0 bases, with 15 bases between. This CDR3 is 15 amino acids long. Germline lookup yields CDR1 SQVTM and CDR2 ANQGSEA. Remarks on this clone: Its antigen is still unknown.

The source of this sequence is a young man with type 1 diabetes. The sequencing sample was made of central memory CD4+ T cells from blood. This chain connects TRBV29-1 to TRBJ1-1; D is unresolved. For the CDR3, the DNA is TGCAGCGTTGTAGGTTCATTCTCTTTGAACACTGAAGCTTTCTTT. Translating it yields CSVVGSFSLNTEAFF.